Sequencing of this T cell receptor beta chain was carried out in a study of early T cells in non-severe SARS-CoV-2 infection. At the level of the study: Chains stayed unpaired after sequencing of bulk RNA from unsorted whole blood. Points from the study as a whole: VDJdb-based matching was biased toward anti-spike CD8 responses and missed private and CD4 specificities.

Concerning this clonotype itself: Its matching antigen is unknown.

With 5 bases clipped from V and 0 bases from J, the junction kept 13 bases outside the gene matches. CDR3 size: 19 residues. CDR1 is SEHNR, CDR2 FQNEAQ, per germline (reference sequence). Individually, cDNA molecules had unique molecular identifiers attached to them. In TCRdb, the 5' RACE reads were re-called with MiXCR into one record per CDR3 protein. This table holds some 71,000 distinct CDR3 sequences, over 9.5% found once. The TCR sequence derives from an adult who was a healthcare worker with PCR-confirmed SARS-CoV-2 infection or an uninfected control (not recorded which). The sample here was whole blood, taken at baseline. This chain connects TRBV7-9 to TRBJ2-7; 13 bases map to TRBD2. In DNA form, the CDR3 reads TGTGCCAGCAGCCTGGCACCGGGACTAGCGGGGACTAACTCCTACGAGCAGTACTTC. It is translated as CASSLAPGLAGTNSYEQYF.